The table lists the clone carrying this T cell receptor beta chain with many counts. Its specificity is unknown. The ends were cut back, 0 bases at V and 13 bases at J, with 22 bases in the middle. In germline, CDR1 is DFQATT, CDR2 SNEGSKA (reference sequence). This CDR3 is 15 amino acids long. This specimen belongs to a study of T-cell reconstitution after alpha-beta-depleted transplantation in children. Study results and limitations: After one year, T-cell counts and TCRbeta diversity mostly came from new T cells. Day-60 TCRbeta diversity that was high in some patients was derived from surviving recipient T cells and thymic progenitors. Reported findings indicate that, about two months after transplant, alpha-beta T cells came from several hundred expanded clones, which were derived from non-depleted graft cells.

Construction of the TCRbeta library involved unique molecular identifiers. TCRdb processed the PCR reads anew with MiXCR; each CDR3 protein has one entry. Of about 140,000 distinct CDR3 sequences in the sample, around 10% were seen once. Material: PBMCs, mostly from graft donor cells, obtained 180 days after TCRalphabeta/CD19-depleted stem cell transplant. This sequence was found in a female patient aged 2 to 10 who had a stem cell transplant for congenital amegakaryocytic thrombocytopenia, so the T cells may come from the graft donor. V usage is TRBV20-1 and J usage is TRBJ2-4; no definite D call. The CDR3 DNA is TGCAGTGCTAGAGAGCCCCCCTTGGTGCCACTTCCCCAGTACTTC. It yields the protein CSAREPPLVPLPQYF.